A single sample gave rise to the 4 T cell receptor beta chains below, sequenced in a study of T cell changes during pregnancy in multiple sclerosis. Using immunoSEQ multiplex PCR, the repertoire was profiled, and TCRdb retains in-frame clones only, with some absent. Here the sample spans tens of thousands of clones, 86% being singletons. Sequenced material: CD4+ T cells from peripheral blood mononuclear cells, taken in the first trimester of pregnancy. The receptors shown here come from a female donor in good health, enrolled as a control in a pregnancy study.

This clone was counted only a few times. This chain joins TRBV30 and TRBJ2-2, with TRBD2 identical over 10 bases. The CDR3 has 15 residues. The germline CDR1 and CDR2 sequences are GTSNPN and SVGIG (reference sequence). Trimming removed 2 bases from V and 5 bases from J; junction bases left unmatched: 5. CDR3 protein: CAWSTSGRETGELFF. In DNA form, the CDR3 reads TGTGCCTGGAGTACCAGCGGGAGGGAGACCGGGGAGCTGTTTTTT.

The chain combines TRBV7-6 with TRBJ2-7; maybe TRBD1 (5 bases). This CDR3 spans 15 amino acids. CDR1 is SGHVS and CDR2 is FNYEAQ in the germline V gene. Trimming took off 1 base at V and 2 bases at J, with 12 bases between the two ends. CDR3 sequence reads: CASSLEGRGAYEQYF. CDR3 bases: TGTGCCAGCAGCTTAGAGGGTAGGGGCGCCTACGAGCAGTACTTC.

The rearrangement uses TRBV4-2 and TRBJ2-7; TRBD1 is a possible D gene (5 bases). Trimming took 0 bases from V and 6 from J, leaving 9 bases between them. Germline V lookup: CDR1 LGHNA, CDR2 YNFKEQ. This CDR3 spans 13 amino acids. DNA for the CDR3: TGTGCCAGCAGCCAAGACGGAAGGGGCGAGCAGTACTTC. Translated, it gives CASSQDGRGEQYF.

The rearrangement joins TRBV5-1 to TRBJ2-3; no definite D call. This CDR3 has 13 amino acids. CDR1 SGHRS and CDR2 YFSETQ come from the germline V gene. Trimming removed 4 bases from V and 4 bases from J, with 10 bases in between. The CDR3 region has the DNA TGCGCCAGCAGCGGTGAGATCGCAGATACGCAGTATTTT. Amino acids: CASSGEIADTQYF.